This T cell receptor beta chain was found in a study of T cell responses to AZD1222 COVID-19 vaccine. Study-level results: Distributed over spike, vaccine-associated CD4 TCRs predominated at 160-218 and 743-854.

About this clone itself: Antigen unknown. Sequence at one end of the junction differs from germline and may be a read error.

Assay used: immunoSEQ multiplex PCR; TCRdb lists only in-frame clones, some missing. The table has 95,000 to 130,000 clones, around 85% seen once. CDR1 is PRHDT and CDR2 is FYEKMQ in the germline V gene (reference sequence). This CDR3 is 13 amino acids long. The sequence was obtained from an adult in good health. Material: peripheral blood, obtained on day 0 of MenACWY control vaccination. This chain joins TRBV13 and TRBJ1-1; D is undetermined. In nucleotides, the CDR3 is TGTGCCAGCAGCATAGGGTGGAACACTGAAGCTTTCTTT. Protein sequence: CASSIGWNTEAFF.